This TCR beta chain is from a study of metastatic and nonmetastatic thyroid tumors. Study details: Repertoires from malignant and benign thyroid patients were compared across blood and tumor or nodule tissue. The study, taken as a whole, reports: Compared with benign nodules, malignant thyroid tumors were reported to have significantly higher TCR beta diversity in both blood and tumor.

Trimming stripped 6 bases from V and 8 bases from J, with 8 bases between. The germline gives CDR1 MNHNS, CDR2 SASEGT. CDR3 length equals 11 residues. Methods used by the authors: For papillary thyroid cancer, a distant-metastasis classifier was constructed from CDR3 differences observed across clinicopathological groups. TCRdb re-analyzed the PCR reads through MiXCR. These V and J calls originate from TCRdb's pipeline instead of the authors' own analysis. Of 30,000 to 50,000 clones detected, under 20% appear once; the ten largest clones hold approximately 15%. This clone turned up a few times. Its antigen is undetermined. No patient had received any treatment before thyroid surgery.

The sample comprised tumor tissue. The chain recombines TRBV6-1 with TRBJ1-5; D remains unclear. This TCR was sampled from a female donor with papillary thyroid cancer or a benign thyroid nodule (not recorded which). Some clones in this sample may be carry-over from other donors' samples. This CDR3 reads CASRGGEPQHF. DNA of the CDR3: TGTGCCAGCAGGGGAGGTGAGCCCCAGCATTTT.